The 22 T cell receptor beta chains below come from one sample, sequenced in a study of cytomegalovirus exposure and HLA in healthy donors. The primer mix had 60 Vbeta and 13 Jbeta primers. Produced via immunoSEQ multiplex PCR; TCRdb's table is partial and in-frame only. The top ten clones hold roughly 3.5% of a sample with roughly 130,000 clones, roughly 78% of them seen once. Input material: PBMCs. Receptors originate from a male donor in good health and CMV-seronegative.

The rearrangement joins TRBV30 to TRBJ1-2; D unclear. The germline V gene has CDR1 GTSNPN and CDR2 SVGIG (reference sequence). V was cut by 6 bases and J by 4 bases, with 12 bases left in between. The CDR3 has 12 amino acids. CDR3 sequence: CACTRGVYGYTF. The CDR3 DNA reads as TGTGCCTGCACCAGAGGCGTCTATGGCTACACCTTC.

The DNA for the CDR3 is TGTGCCAGCAGCAAAGCGAGGCTGGGGCCCTACGAGCAGTACTTC. Translated, it gives CASSKARLGPYEQYF. The chain combines TRBV21-1 with TRBJ2-7; TRBD1, as called in the table, went unchecked against the DNA. TRBV21-1 is annotated as a pseudogene. The CDR3 totals 15 residues.

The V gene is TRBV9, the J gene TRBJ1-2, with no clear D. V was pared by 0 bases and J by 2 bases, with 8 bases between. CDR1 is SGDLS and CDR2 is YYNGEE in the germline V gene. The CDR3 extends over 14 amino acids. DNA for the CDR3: TGTGCCAGCAGCGTAGTTTCAGGCAACTATGGCTACACCTTC. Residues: CASSVVSGNYGYTF.

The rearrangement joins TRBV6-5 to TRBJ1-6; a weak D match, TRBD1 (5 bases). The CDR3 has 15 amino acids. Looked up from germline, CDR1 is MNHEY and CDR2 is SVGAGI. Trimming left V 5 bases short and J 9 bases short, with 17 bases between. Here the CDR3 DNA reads TGTGCCAGCAGTCCAGGGCTCCCAGGACGTTCACCCCTCCACTTT. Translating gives CASSPGLPGRSPLHF.

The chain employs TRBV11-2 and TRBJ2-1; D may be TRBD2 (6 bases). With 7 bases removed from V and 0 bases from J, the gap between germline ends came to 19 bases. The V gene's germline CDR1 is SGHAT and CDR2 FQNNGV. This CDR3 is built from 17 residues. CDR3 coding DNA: TGTGCCAGCATCGATAATTATGATAGCGGCTCCTACAATGAGCAGTTCTTC. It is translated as CASIDNYDSGSYNEQFF.

This CDR3 is CASSFRVSYNEQFF. CDR3 DNA sequence: TGTGCCAGCAGCTTTCGGGTTTCCTACAATGAGCAGTTCTTC. This sequence joins TRBV7-2 and TRBJ2-1; no firm D call. The CDR3 runs to 14 residues. CDR1 is SGHTA and CDR2 is FQGNSA in the germline V gene. V was cut by 3 bases and J by 1 base, with 7 bases left in between.

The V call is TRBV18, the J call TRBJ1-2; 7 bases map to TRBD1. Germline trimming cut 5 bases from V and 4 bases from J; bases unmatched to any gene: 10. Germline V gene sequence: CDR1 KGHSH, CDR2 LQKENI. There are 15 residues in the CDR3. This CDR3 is CASSNLPGQSYGYTF. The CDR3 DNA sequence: TGTGCCAGCTCAAACCTACCGGGACAGTCCTATGGCTACACCTTC.

In nucleotides, the CDR3 is TGTGCCAGCAGCCGGACTCCTAACTATGGCTACACCTTC. Translated: CASSRTPNYGYTF. The gene calls are TRBV2 and TRBJ1-2; no reliable D call. The V end was cut by 6 bases, the J end by 0 bases, with 8 bases between. In germline, CDR1 is SNHLY, CDR2 FYNNEI. The CDR3 extends over 13 amino acids.

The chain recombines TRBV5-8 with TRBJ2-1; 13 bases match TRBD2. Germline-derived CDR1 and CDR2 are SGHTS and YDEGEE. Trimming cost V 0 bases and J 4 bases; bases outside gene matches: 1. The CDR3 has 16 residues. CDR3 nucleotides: TGTGCCAGCAGCTTGGGACTAGCGGGAGGATACAATGAGCAGTTCTTC. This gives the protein CASSLGLAGGYNEQFF.

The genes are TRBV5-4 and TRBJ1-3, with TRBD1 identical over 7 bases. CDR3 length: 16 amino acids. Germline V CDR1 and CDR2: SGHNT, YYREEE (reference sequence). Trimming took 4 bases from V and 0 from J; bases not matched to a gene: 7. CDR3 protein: CASSQEDRASGNTIYF. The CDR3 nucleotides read TGTGCCAGCAGCCAAGAAGACAGGGCCTCTGGAAACACCATATATTTT.

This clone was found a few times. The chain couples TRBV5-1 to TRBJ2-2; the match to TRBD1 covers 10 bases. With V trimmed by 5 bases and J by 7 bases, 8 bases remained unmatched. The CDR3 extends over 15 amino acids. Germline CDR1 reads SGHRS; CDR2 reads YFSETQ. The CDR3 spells CASSPMTGGDGELFF. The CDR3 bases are TGCGCCAGCAGTCCCATGACAGGGGGCGACGGGGAGCTGTTTTTT.

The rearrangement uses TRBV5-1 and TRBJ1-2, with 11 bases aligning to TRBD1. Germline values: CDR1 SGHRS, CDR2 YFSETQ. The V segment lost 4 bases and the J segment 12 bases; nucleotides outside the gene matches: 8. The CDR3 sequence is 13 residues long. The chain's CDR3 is CASSPWGQGVDTF. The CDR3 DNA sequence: TGCGCCAGCAGCCCCTGGGGACAGGGGGTTGACACCTTC.

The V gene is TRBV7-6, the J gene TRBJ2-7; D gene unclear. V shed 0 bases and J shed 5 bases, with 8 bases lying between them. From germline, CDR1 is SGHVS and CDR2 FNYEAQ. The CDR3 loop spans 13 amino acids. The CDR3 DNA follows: TGTGCCAGCAGCTTAGCGGCAGGCAACGAGCAGTACTTC. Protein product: CASSLAAGNEQYF.

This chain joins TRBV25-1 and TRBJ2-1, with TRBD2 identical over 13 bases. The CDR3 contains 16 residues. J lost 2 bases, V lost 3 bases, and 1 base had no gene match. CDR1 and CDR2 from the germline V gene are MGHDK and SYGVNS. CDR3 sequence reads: CASSEGLAGPYNEQFF. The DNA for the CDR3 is TGTGCCAGCAGTGAGGGACTAGCGGGACCCTACAATGAGCAGTTCTTC.

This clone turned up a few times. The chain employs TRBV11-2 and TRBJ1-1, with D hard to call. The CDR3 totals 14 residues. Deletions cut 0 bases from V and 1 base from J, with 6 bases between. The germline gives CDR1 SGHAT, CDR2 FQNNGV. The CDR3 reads CASSLDYGNTEAFF. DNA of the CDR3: TGTGCCAGCAGCTTAGATTACGGGAACACTGAAGCTTTCTTT.

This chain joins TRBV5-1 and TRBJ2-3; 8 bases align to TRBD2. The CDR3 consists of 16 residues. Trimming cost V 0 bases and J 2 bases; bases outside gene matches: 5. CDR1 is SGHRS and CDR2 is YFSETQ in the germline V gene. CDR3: CASSLVTSGFTDTQYF. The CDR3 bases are TGCGCCAGCAGCTTGGTTACTAGCGGATTCACAGATACGCAGTATTTT.

For the CDR3, the DNA is TGTGCCAGCTCACCTCTCAAGGACATAATAGGGAATGAGCAGTTCTTC. Translated: CASSPLKDIIGNEQFF. The J gene is TRBJ2-1, the V gene TRBV18; D is perhaps TRBD1 (5 bases). CDR3 length: 16 amino acids. The V and J ends lost 3 bases and 7 bases respectively, with 19 bases between them. Germline assignment: CDR1 KGHSH and CDR2 LQKENI. The full variable domain, its missing parts supplied by reference TRBV18 and TRBJ2-1, is NAGVMQNPRHLVRRRGQEARLRCSPMKGHSHVYWYRQLPEEGLKFMVYLQKENIIDESGMPKERFSAEFPKEGPSILRIQQVVRGDSAAYFCASSPLKDIIGNEQFFGPGTRLTVL.

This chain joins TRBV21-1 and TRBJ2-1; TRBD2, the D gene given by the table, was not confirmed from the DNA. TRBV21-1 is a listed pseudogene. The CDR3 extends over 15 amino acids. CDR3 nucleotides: TGTGCCAGCAGCGCCCGGGGCGGGGCGCACAATGAGCAGTTCTTC. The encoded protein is CASSARGGAHNEQFF.

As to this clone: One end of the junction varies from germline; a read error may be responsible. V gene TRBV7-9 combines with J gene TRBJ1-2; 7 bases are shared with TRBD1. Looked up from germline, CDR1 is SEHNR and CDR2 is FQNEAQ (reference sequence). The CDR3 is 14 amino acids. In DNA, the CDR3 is TGTTCCAGCAGCTTACGACAGGGTTTGAGTGGCTACACCTTC. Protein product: CSSSLRQGLSGYTF. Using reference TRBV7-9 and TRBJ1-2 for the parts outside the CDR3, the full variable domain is DTGVSQNPRHKITKRGQNVTFRCDPISEHNRLYWYRQTLGQGPEFLTYFQNEAQLEKSRLLSDRFSAERPKGSFSTLEIQRTEQGDSAMYLCSSSLRQGLSGYTFGSGTRLTVV.

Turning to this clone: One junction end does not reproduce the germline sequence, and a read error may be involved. CDR3 coding DNA: TGTTCCAGCAGCTTTTCTTCAGGATCCGAGACCCAGTACTTC. It is translated as CSSSFSSGSETQYF. This chain links TRBV7-9 with TRBJ2-5; D gene unclear. This CDR3 has 14 residues. The germline V gene has CDR1 SEHNR and CDR2 FQNEAQ (reference sequence).

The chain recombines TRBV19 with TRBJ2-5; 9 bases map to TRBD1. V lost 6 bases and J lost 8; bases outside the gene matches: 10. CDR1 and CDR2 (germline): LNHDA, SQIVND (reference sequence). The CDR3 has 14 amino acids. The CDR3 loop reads CASRPGTGFETQYF. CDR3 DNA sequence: TGTGCCAGTAGGCCCGGGACAGGGTTTGAAACCCAGTACTTC.

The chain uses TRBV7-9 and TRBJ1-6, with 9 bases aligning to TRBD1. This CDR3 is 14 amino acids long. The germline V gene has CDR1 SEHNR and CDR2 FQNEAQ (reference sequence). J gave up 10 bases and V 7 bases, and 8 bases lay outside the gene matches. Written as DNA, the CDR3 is TGTGCCAGCACCCCTACAGGGGGCGGATCACCCCTCCACTTT. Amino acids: CASTPTGGGSPLHF.